This TCR beta chain was documented in a study of blood T cell repertoires in COVID-19. Study at large: Samples taken during acute and convalescent COVID-19 were collected in the United States, Italy and Spain.

Sequencing was performed with immunoSEQ multiplex PCR; in TCRdb, only in-frame clones are kept and a portion is missing. The table includes tens of thousands of clones, about 90% detected once. Trimming pared 2 bases from V and 2 bases from J, leaving 16 bases between. CDR3 length: 17 amino acids. CDR1 and CDR2 (germline): SGHTA, FQGTGA. Material: peripheral blood. The J gene is TRBJ2-1, the V gene TRBV7-3; D remains unclear. The clonotype was recovered from a woman aged 60-70 years with active or convalescent COVID-19. CDR3 sequence (DNA): TGTGCCAGCAGCTTAGCGGCGAAACTAACCCCCTACAATGAGCAGTTCTTC. This encodes CASSLAAKLTPYNEQFF.